The clone carrying this TCR beta chain occurred many times. The antigen is not known. Deletions cut 6 bases from V and 8 bases from J, with 10 bases between. Germline CDR1 MNHNS, CDR2 SASEGT. The CDR3 has 12 amino acids. Sequencing used immunoSEQ multiplex PCR; TCRdb keeps in-frame clones, though not all of them. The sample consists of roughly 78,000 clones, 82% of them appearing once. The sample originates from a study of radiation and T cells in renal cell carcinoma. Background on the study: Nephrectomy followed 15 Gy stereotactic body radiation by 4 weeks. Notes on the study in general: Top tumor clonotypes rose in blood 2 weeks post-radiation, then contracted.

Time point denoted: blood 2 weeks post-SBRT. Treatment in this sample: 15 Gy SBRT to primary tumor, nephrectomy 4 weeks later. The patient's renal cell carcinoma had clear cell pathology. This specimen was blood, taken from a patient whose treatment included radiotherapy and nephrectomy. This sequence joins TRBV6-1 and TRBJ1-4; no reliable D call. The origin of this receptor is a man aged 60 to 75 with renal cell carcinoma. This CDR3 reads CASRYRGEKLFF. The CDR3 nucleotides read TGTGCCAGCAGGTACAGAGGGGAAAAACTGTTTTTT.